This T cell receptor beta chain appears in the sequencing data of a study of blood T cell repertoires in COVID-19. At the level of the study: Material from acute and convalescent COVID-19 was sourced from the United States, Italy and Spain. Sample material is recorded as cDNA or gDNA derived from T cells, B-cell-depleted T cells, or PBMCs.

The CDR3 extends over 16 amino acids. J lost 2 bases, V lost 8 bases, and 9 bases had no gene match. Germline values: CDR1 MDHEN, CDR2 SYDVKM. Clones were read by immunoSEQ multiplex PCR, and TCRdb kept only the in-frame ones, dropping some. This sample has about 130,000 clones, with 85% to 90% found just once. Sequenced material: peripheral blood. This TCR came from a woman of 80 years or more with acute or convalescent COVID-19. The V and J genes are TRBV28 and TRBJ1-3, with 10 nucleotides matching TRBD1. The CDR3 region has the DNA TGTGCCAGCTCTACCGTGGGGACAGGGGCTGGAAACACCATATATTTT. This sequence encodes CASSTVGTGAGNTIYF. Looking up the rest from reference TRBV28 and TRBJ1-3 gives the full variable domain: DVKVTQSSRYLVKRTGEKVFLECVQDMDHENMFWYRQDPGLGLRLIYFSYDVKMKEKGDIPEGYSVSREKKERFSLILESASTNQTSMYLCASSTVGTGAGNTIYFGEGSWLTVV.